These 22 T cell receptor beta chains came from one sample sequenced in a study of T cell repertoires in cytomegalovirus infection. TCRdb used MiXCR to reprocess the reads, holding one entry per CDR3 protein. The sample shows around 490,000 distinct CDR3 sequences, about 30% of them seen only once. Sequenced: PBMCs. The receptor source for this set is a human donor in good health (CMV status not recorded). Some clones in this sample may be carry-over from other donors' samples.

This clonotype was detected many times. The CDR3 here is CASSLSRTAGGTDTQYF. CDR3 in DNA: TGTGCCAGCAGCTTATCCCGAACGGCGGGAGGCACAGATACGCAGTATTTT. J is TRBJ2-3 and V is TRBV7-2; TRBD2 matches 7 bases. Germline-derived CDR1 and CDR2 are SGHTA and FQGNSA. Trimming removed 2 bases from V and 1 base from J; junction bases left unmatched: 9. The CDR3 sequence is 17 residues long. The entire variable domain, with the rest obtained from reference TRBV7-2 and TRBJ2-3, is as follows: GAGVSQSPSNKVTEKGKDVELRCDPISGHTALYWYRQSLGQGLEFLIYFQGNSAPDKSGLPSDRFSAERTGGSVSTLTIQRTQQEDSAVYLCASSLSRTAGGTDTQYFGPGTRLTVL.

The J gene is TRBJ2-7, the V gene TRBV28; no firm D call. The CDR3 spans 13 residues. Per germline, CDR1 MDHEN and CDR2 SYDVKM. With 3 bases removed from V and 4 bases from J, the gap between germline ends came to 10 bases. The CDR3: CASSLDMQYEQYF. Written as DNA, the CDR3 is TGTGCCAGCAGTTTGGATATGCAATACGAGCAGTACTTC.

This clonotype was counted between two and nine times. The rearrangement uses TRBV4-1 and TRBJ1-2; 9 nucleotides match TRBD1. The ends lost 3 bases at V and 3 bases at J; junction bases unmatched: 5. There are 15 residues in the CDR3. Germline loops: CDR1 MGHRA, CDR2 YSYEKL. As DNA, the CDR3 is TGCGCCAGCAGCCAGATAGACAGGGGGGACTATGGCTACACCTTC. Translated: CASSQIDRGDYGYTF.

Here the CDR3 reads CASSQAQGFNEKLFF. CDR3 sequence (DNA): TGCGCCAGCAGCCAGGCACAGGGCTTTAATGAAAAACTGTTTTTT. The genes are TRBV4-3 and TRBJ1-4; TRBD1 is a possible D gene (6 bases). Germline lookup yields CDR1 LGHNA and CDR2 YSLEER. The CDR3 consists of 15 residues. V was trimmed by 3 bases and J by 4 bases, leaving 12 bases between them.

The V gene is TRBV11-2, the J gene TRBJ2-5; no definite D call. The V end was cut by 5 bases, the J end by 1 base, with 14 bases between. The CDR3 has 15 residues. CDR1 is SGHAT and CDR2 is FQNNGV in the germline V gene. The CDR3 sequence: CASSPRPRPQETQYF. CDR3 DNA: TGTGCCAGCAGCCCCCGACCCCGCCCCCAAGAGACCCAGTACTTC.

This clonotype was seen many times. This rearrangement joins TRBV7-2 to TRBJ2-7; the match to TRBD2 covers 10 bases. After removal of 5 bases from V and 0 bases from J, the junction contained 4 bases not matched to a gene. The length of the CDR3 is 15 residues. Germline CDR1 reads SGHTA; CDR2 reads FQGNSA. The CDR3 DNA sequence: TGTGCCAGCAGCAGATCTAGCGGGAGCTCCTACGAGCAGTACTTC. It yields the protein CASSRSSGSSYEQYF.

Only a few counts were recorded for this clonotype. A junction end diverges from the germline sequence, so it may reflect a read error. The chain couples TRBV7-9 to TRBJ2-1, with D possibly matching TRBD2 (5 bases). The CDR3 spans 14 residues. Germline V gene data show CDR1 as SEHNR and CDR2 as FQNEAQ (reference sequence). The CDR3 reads CASSLASIDNEQFF. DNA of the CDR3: TGTGCCAGCAGCCTAGCATCTATTGACAATGAGCAGTTCTTC.

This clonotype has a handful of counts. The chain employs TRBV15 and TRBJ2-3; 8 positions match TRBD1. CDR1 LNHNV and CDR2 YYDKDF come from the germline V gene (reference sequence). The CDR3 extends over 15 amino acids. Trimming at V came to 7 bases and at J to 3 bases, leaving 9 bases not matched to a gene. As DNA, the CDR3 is TGTGCCACCACCGACCTGACAGGGGTAACAGATACGCAGTATTTT. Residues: CATTDLTGVTDTQYF.

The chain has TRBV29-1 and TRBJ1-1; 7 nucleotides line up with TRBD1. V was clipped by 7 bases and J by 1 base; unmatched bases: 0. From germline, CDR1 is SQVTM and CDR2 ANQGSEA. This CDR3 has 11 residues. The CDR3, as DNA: TGCAGCGGACAGGGGAACACTGAAGCTTTCTTT. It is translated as CSGQGNTEAFF.

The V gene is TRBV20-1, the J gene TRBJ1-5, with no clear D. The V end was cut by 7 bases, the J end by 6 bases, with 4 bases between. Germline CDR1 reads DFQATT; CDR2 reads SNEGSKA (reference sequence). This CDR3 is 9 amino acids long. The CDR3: CSVRQPQHF. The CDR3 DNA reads TGCAGTGTTCGTCAGCCCCAGCATTTT.

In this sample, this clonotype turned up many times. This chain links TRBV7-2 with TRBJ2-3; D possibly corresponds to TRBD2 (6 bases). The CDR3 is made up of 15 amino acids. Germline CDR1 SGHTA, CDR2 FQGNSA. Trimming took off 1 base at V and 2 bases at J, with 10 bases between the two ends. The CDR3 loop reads CASSLVAGYTDTQYF. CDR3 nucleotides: TGTGCCAGCAGCTTAGTGGCGGGGTACACAGATACGCAGTATTTT.

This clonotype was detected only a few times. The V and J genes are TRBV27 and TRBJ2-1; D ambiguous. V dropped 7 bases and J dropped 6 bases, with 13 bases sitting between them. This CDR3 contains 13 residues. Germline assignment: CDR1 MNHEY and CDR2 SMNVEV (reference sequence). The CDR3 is CASKARPRNEQFF. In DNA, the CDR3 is TGTGCCAGCAAGGCCCGGCCCCGCAATGAGCAGTTCTTC.

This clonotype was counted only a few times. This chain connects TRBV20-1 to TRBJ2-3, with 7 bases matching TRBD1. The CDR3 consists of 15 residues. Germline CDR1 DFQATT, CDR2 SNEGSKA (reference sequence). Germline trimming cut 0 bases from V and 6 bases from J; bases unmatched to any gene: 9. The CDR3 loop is CSARDPTGRGDTQYF. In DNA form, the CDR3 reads TGCAGTGCTAGAGATCCGACAGGGCGTGGGGATACGCAGTATTTT.

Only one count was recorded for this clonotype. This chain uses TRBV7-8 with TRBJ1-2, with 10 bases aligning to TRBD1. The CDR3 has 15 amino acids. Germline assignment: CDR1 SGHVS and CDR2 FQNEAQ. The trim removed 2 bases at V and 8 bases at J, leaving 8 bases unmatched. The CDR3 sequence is CASSLYRTGGYGYTF. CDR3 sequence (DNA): TGTGCCAGCAGCTTATATCGGACAGGGGGGTACGGCTACACCTTC.

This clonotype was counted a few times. This CDR3 reads CASSPTAPGANVLTF. For the CDR3, the DNA is TGTGCCAGCAGTCCCACCGCTCCTGGGGCCAACGTCCTGACTTTC. The chain links TRBV27 to TRBJ2-6; no clear D gene. CDR3 length: 15 amino acids. The germline V gene has CDR1 MNHEY and CDR2 SMNVEV (reference sequence). V was shortened by 5 bases and J by 2 bases, with 10 bases between the two germline ends. Drawing the rest from reference TRBV27 and TRBJ2-6, the complete variable domain is EAQVTQNPRYLITVTGKKLTVTCSQNMNHEYMSWYRQDPGLGLRQIYYSMNVEVTDKGDVPEGYKVSRKEKRNFPLILESPSPNQTSLYFCASSPTAPGANVLTFGAGSRLTVL.

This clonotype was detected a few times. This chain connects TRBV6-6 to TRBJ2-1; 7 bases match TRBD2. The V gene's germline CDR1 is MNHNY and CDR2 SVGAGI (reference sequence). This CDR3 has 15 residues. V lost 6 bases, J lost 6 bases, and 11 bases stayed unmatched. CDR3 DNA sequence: TGTGCCAGCAGAGGAGGACTAGGCTGGGGCAATGAGCAGTTCTTC. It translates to CASRGGLGWGNEQFF.

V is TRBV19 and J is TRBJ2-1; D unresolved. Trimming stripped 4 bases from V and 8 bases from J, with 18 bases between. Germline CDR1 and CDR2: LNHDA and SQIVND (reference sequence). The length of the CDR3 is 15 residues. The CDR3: CASSKGLELTDEQFF. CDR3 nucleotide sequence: TGTGCCAGTAGTAAAGGCCTAGAGCTAACCGATGAGCAGTTCTTC.

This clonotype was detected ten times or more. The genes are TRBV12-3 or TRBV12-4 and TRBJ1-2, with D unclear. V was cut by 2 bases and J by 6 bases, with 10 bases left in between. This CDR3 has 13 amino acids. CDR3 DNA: TGTGCCAGCAGTTTAAGGTCGGGGAATGGCTACACCTTC. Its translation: CASSLRSGNGYTF.

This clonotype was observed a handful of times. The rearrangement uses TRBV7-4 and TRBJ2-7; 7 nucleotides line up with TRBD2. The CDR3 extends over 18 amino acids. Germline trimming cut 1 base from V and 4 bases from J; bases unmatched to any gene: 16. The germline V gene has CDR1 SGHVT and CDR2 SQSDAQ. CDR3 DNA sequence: TGTGCCAGCAGCTTAGTAAATACCATTTCTAGCGGCCTTTACGAGCAGTACGTC. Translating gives CASSLVNTISSGLYEQYV.

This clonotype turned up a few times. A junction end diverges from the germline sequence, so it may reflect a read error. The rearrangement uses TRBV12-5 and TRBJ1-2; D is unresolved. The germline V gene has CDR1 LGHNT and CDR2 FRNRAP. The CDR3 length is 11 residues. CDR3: CASGKGPGALF. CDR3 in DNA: TGTGCTAGTGGTAAAGGACCGGGAGCCCTCTTC.

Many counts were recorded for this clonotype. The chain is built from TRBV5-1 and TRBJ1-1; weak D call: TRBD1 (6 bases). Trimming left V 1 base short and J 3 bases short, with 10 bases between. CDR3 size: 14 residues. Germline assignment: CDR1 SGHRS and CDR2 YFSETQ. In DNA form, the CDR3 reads TGCGCCAGCAGCTTGACAGGGACCCACACTGAAGCTTTCTTT. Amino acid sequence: CASSLTGTHTEAFF.

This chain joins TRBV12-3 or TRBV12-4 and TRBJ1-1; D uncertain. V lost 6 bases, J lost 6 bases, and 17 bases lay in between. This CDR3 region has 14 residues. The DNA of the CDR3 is TGTGCCAGCAGCCAGCCTCCGGGGTATTCTGAAGCTTTCTTT. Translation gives CASSQPPGYSEAFF.